This TCR beta chain is from a study of CD8 T cells in Susac syndrome. Reverse transcription of roughly 0.5 to 1 ug RNA used random hexamers. Amplification of TCR beta CDR3 used immunoSEQ multiplex PCR across 54 Vbeta and 13 Jbeta. TCRdb reprocessed the immunoSEQ multiplex PCR reads via MiXCR and lists one record per CDR3 protein. The sample holds 250,000 to 300,000 distinct CDR3 sequences, 89% seen once. The CDR3 is made up of 10 amino acids. V was pared by 6 bases and J by 6 bases, with 8 bases between. Germline V lookup: CDR1 SQVTM, CDR2 ANQGSEA. This chain uses TRBV29-1 with TRBJ1-1; D call uncertain. This TCR was recovered from a human donor with multiple sclerosis. Sequencing input: CD8+ T cells from PBMCs. CDR3 amino acids: CSVPGPEAFF. In nucleotides, the CDR3 is TGCAGCGTGCCGGGTCCTGAAGCTTTCTTT.